What follows are 14 T cell receptor beta chains derived from one specimen sequenced in a study of blood T cell repertoires in COVID-19. Method: immunoSEQ multiplex PCR; TCRdb's copy keeps in-frame clones and lacks some. Of approximately 250,000 clones listed, roughly 86% are singletons. The sample comprised peripheral blood. The receptors originated from a man in his forties with active or convalescent COVID-19.

The gene calls are TRBV9 and TRBJ2-2; 8 bases are a match to TRBD2. The CDR3 is 19 amino acids. J was trimmed by 1 base and V by 3 bases; bases with no gene match: 14. Germline V gene sequence: CDR1 SGDLS, CDR2 YYNGEE. For the CDR3, the DNA is TGTGCCAGCAGCGAGGGTTTGGGACTAGTAAAGATGAACACCGGGGAGCTGTTTTTT. Translation: CASSEGLGLVKMNTGELFF.

For this clone: A much larger clone lies a single base off, so this may be a read error. The V gene is TRBV7-7, the J gene TRBJ2-1, with a possible D match to TRBD2 (5 bases). Trimming stripped 3 bases from V and 0 bases from J, with 6 bases between. This CDR3 is built from 14 residues. Germline CDR1 and CDR2: SSHAT and FNYEAQ (reference sequence). DNA for the CDR3: TGTGCCAGCAGCTTGGGGAGCTCCTACAATGAGCAGTTCTTC. Translating gives CASSLGSSYNEQFF.

This rearrangement joins TRBV28 to TRBJ2-7; TRBD1 might be the D (5 bases). The CDR3 length is 12 residues. CDR1 and CDR2 (germline): MDHEN, SYDVKM. V lost 3 bases and J 6 bases, leaving 9 bases between the germline ends. DNA of the CDR3: TGTGCCAGCAGTTTCGGCAGGGCCGAGCAGTACTTC. It specifies CASSFGRAEQYF. The variable domain in full, with the rest retrieved from reference TRBV28 and TRBJ2-7, is DVKVTQSSRYLVKRTGEKVFLECVQDMDHENMFWYRQDPGLGLRLIYFSYDVKMKEKGDIPEGYSVSREKKERFSLILESASTNQTSMYLCASSFGRAEQYFGPGTRLTVT.

CDR3: CSVEANTISSADTQYF. The CDR3 coding sequence is TGCAGCGTTGAAGCGAACACAATCAGTAGCGCAGATACGCAGTATTTT. The V gene is TRBV29-1, the J gene TRBJ2-3; weak D call: TRBD2 (5 bases). The CDR3 totals 16 residues. The V end was cut by 1 base, the J end by 4 bases, with 18 bases between. Germline CDR1 and CDR2: SQVTM and ANQGSEA.

The V gene is TRBV11-2, the J gene TRBJ1-1; D remains unclear. The CDR3 extends over 16 amino acids. V lost 3 bases, J lost 1 base, and 15 bases lay in between. The germline gives CDR1 SGHAT, CDR2 FQNNGV. CDR3 nucleotides: TGTGCCAGCAGCTTGTGGTTCCGCGGGGAGAACACTGAAGCTTTCTTT. Translated, it gives CASSLWFRGENTEAFF.

The chain employs TRBV27 and TRBJ2-2, with unresolved D. The germline V gene has CDR1 MNHEY and CDR2 SMNVEV (reference sequence). This CDR3 has 13 residues. Trimming left V 3 bases short and J 7 bases short, with 9 bases between. In DNA form, the CDR3 reads TGTGCCAGCAGTTTGGAGCCGCACGGGGAGCTGTTTTTT. It codes for CASSLEPHGELFF.

This CDR3 is CASSYSSGRSEAFF. In DNA form, the CDR3 reads TGTGCCAGCAGTTACAGCAGCGGGAGAAGTGAAGCTTTCTTT. This sequence joins TRBV6-2 or TRBV6-3 and TRBJ1-1; no clear D. Germline assignment: CDR1 MNHEY and CDR2 SVGEGT. The CDR3 is 14 amino acids. V was cut by 2 bases and J by 7 bases, with 14 bases left in between.

The gene calls are TRBV9 and TRBJ2-1; 8 nucleotides align to TRBD2. CDR3 length: 15 amino acids. The trim removed 0 bases at V and 7 bases at J, leaving 6 bases unmatched. Germline-derived CDR1 and CDR2 are SGDLS and YYNGEE. The CDR3 protein is CASSVDGAGENEQFF. In DNA form, the CDR3 reads TGTGCCAGCAGCGTAGACGGAGCGGGAGAGAATGAGCAGTTCTTC.

The chain joins TRBV2 to TRBJ1-4; D not certain. The CDR3 sequence is 14 residues long. CDR1 and CDR2 from the germline V gene are SNHLY and FYNNEI. V lost 3 bases, J lost 4 bases, and 9 bases lay in between. Written as DNA, the CDR3 is TGTGCCAGCAGTGATGGGAGGCGTAATGAAAAACTGTTTTTT. This gives the protein CASSDGRRNEKLFF.

The chain has TRBV5-6 and TRBJ1-5; D is unresolved. The germline V and J ends were trimmed by 6 bases and 2 bases, with 15 bases remaining between them. Germline values: CDR1 SGHDT, CDR2 YYEEEE. CDR3 length equals 15 residues. The CDR3 spells CASKLSVQGNQPQHF. Written as DNA, the CDR3 is TGTGCCAGCAAACTCTCGGTCCAGGGCAATCAGCCCCAGCATTTT. Drawing the rest from reference TRBV5-6 and TRBJ1-5, the complete variable domain is DAGVTQSPTHLIKTRGQQVTLRCSPKSGHDTVSWYQQALGQGPQFIFQYYEEEERQRGNFPDRFSGHQFPNYSSELNVNALLLGDSALYLCASKLSVQGNQPQHFGDGTRLSIL.

The V and J genes are TRBV12-3 or TRBV12-4 and TRBJ2-7; possible D gene TRBD1, 5 bases. This CDR3 comprises 13 residues. V lost 3 bases and J lost 6, with 12 bases in between. The CDR3 here is CASSLGQGVEQYF. The DNA of the CDR3 is TGTGCCAGCAGTTTGGGGCAGGGCGTCGAGCAGTACTTC.

The chain couples TRBV7-9 to TRBJ2-3; D is perhaps TRBD2 (6 bases). V was pared by 7 bases and J by 4 bases, with 6 bases between. The length of the CDR3 is 11 residues. Germline V CDR1 and CDR2: SEHNR, FQNEAQ (reference sequence). CDR3 DNA sequence: TGTGCCAGCACTAGCGCAGATACGCAGTATTTT. Translating gives CASTSADTQYF.

The gene calls are TRBV15 and TRBJ2-1, with TRBD2 as a possible D gene (6 bases). Trimming removed 2 bases from V and 8 bases from J, with 16 bases in between. The CDR3 has 15 residues. Germline lookup yields CDR1 LNHNV and CDR2 YYDKDF (reference sequence). The CDR3 loop reads CATSRTWDSRDEQFF. DNA of the CDR3: TGTGCCACCAGCAGAACCTGGGACTCTCGGGATGAGCAGTTCTTC. Supplemented by reference TRBV15 and TRBJ2-1, the full variable domain reads DAMVIQNPRYQVTQFGKPVTLSCSQTLNHNVMYWYQQKSSQAPKLLFHYYDKDFNNEADTPDNFQSRRPNTSFCFLDIRSPGLGDTAMYLCATSRTWDSRDEQFFGPGTRLTVL.

This chain uses TRBV11-2 with TRBJ2-1; tentative D call: TRBD2 (6 bases). The CDR3 is made up of 15 amino acids. Germline V lookup: CDR1 SGHAT, CDR2 FQNNGV. V gave up 5 bases and J gave up 7 bases, with 18 bases separating them. The CDR3 reads CASSPILTRMNEQFF. DNA for the CDR3: TGTGCCAGCAGCCCGATTCTGACTAGAATGAATGAGCAGTTCTTC.